This T cell receptor (beta chain) was obtained from a study of blood T cell repertoires in COVID-19. Background on the study: The origin of the acute and convalescent COVID-19 samples was the United States, Italy and Spain. T cells, B-cell-depleted T cells, or PBMCs supplied cDNA or gDNA.

As processed by the authors: Quantification of nucleated cells was approximated via reference gene primer amplification. Only in-frame clones appear in the TCRdb table, and some are missing; sequencing was by immunoSEQ multiplex PCR. From that table come the V and J calls and clone size; the DNA was used to work out D and trimming. In the table there are 20,000 to 25,000 clones, roughly 80% of which are singletons. This TCR derives from a woman aged 80 or older with acute or convalescent COVID-19. Material for sequencing was peripheral blood.

The CDR3, as DNA: TGTGCCAGCAGCTTAGCCCAGGGCATTAATGAAAAACTGTTTTTT. Its translation is CASSLAQGINEKLFF. V gene TRBV11-2 combines with J gene TRBJ1-4, with D tentatively TRBD1 (5 bases). The CDR3 is made up of 15 amino acids. V lost 1 base to trimming and J lost 4 bases, with 10 bases between them. The germline CDR1 and CDR2 sequences are SGHAT and FQNNGV.